This T cell receptor (beta chain) was sequenced during a study of cytomegalovirus exposure and HLA in healthy donors. General study results and limits: Most TCR beta V segments were productive about 87% or about 30% of the time in an earlier analysis. V- and J-gene trimming of TCR beta was linked (in a later analysis) to a missense DCLRE1C variant. Reportedly, a later analysis found an Asian-associated ancestry cluster had fewer N-insertions than the approximately 700-donor mean.

PCR involved 60 Vbeta and 13 Jbeta primers. Here immunoSEQ multiplex PCR was the method, and the copy in TCRdb shows in-frame clones only, minus some. The repertoire holds about 110,000 clones, 65% to 85% seen once, with 2% to 2.5% in the top ten. The CDR3 has 14 residues. Deletions cut 1 base from V and 2 bases from J, with 11 bases between. Germline values: CDR1 SQVTM, CDR2 ANQGSEA. Points on this clone: Its antigen is undetermined.

There were likely unrecorded immune exposures, though donors were nominally healthy when sampled. The V gene is TRBV29-1, the J gene TRBJ1-1; no firm D call. The source is a man aged 25-45 years in good health and CMV-seronegative. The sequencing sample was made of PBMCs. CDR3 sequence reads: CSVEVPGINTEAFF. The CDR3 DNA is TGCAGCGTTGAAGTGCCGGGGATAAACACTGAAGCTTTCTTT.